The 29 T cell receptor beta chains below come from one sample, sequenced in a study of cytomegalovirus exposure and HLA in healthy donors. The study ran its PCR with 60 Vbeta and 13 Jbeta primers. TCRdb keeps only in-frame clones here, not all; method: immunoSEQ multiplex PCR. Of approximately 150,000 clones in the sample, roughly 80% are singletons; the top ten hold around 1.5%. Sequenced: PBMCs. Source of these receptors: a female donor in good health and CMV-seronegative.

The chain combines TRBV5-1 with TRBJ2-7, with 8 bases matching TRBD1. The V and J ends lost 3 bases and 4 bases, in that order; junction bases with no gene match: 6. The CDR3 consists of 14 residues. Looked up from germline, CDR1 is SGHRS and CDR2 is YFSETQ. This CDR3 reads CASSSDRGVYEQYF. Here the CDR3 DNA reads TGCGCCAGCAGCTCCGACAGGGGCGTTTACGAGCAGTACTTC.

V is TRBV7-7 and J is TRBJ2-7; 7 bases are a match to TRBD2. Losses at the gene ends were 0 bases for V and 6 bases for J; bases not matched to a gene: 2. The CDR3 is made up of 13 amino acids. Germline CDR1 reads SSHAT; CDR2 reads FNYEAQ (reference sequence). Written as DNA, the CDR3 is TGTGCCAGCAGCTTAGCGGGAGGGTTCGAGCAGTACTTC. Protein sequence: CASSLAGGFEQYF.

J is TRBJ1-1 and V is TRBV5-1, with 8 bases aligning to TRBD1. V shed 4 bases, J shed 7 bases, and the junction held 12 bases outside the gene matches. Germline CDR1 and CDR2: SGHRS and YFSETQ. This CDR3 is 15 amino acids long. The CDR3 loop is CASSPNSIGTGEAFF. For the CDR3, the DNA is TGCGCCAGCAGCCCAAATTCCATAGGGACAGGTGAAGCTTTCTTT.

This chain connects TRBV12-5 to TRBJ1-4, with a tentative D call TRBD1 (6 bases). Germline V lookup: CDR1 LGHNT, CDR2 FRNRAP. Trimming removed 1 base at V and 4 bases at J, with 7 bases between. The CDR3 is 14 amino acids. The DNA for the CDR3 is TGTGCTAGTGGTTTGGGACAGGATAATGAAAAACTGTTTTTT. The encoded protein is CASGLGQDNEKLFF.

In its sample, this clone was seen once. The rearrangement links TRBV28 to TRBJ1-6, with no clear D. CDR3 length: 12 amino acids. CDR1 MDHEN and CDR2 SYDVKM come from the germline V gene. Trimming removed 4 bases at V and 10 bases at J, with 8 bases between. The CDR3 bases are TGTGCCAGCAGTTCCCCCTCCTCACCCCTCCACTTT. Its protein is CASSSPSSPLHF.

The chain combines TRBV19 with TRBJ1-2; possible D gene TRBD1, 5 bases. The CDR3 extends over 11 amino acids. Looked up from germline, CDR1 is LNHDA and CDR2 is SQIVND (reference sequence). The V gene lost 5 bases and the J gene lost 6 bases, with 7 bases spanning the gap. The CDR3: CASSLTDGYTF. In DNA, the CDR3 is TGTGCCAGTAGTTTGACAGATGGCTACACCTTC.

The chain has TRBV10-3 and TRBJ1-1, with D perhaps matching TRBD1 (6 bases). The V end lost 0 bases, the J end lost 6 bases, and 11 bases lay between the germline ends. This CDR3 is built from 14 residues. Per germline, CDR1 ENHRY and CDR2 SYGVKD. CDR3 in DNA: TGTGCCATCAGTGAGTCCCGGGACACCGCTGAAGCTTTCTTT. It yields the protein CAISESRDTAEAFF.

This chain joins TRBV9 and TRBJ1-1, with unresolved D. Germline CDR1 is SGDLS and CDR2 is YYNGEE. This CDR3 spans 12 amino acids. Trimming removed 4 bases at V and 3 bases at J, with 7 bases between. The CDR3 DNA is TGTGCCAGCAGCAGGCGGGACACTGAAGCTTTCTTT. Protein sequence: CASSRRDTEAFF.

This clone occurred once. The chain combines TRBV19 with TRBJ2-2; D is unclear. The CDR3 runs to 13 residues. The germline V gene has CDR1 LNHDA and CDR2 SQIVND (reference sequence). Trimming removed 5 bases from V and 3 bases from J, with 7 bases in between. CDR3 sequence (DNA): TGTGCCAGTAGTGCAACGGACACCGGGGAGCTGTTTTTT. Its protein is CASSATDTGELFF.

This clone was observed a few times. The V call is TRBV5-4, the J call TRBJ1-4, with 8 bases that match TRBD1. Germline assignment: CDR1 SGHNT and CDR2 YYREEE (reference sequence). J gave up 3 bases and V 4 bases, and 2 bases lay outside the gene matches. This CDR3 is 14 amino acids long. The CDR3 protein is CASSPGQANEKLFF. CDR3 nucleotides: TGTGCCAGCAGCCCGGGACAGGCTAATGAAAAACTGTTTTTT.

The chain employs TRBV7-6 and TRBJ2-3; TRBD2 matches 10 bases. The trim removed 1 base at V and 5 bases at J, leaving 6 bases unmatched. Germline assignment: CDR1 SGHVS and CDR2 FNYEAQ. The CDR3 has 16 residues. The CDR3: CASSLESGRALDTQYF. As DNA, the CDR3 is TGTGCCAGCAGCTTAGAAAGCGGGAGGGCTTTAGATACGCAGTATTTT.

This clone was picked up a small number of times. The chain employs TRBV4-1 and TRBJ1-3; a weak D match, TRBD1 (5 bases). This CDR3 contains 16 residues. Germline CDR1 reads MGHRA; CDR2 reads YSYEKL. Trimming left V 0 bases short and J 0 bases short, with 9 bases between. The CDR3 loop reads CASSQEGRASGNTIYF. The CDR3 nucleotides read TGCGCCAGCAGCCAAGAAGGCAGGGCCTCTGGAAACACCATATATTTT.

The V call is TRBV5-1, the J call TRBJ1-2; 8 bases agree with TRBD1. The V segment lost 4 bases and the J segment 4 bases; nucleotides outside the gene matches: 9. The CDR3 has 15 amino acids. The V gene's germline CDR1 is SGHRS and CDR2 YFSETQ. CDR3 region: CASSRDRSFGYGYTF. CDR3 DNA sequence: TGCGCCAGCAGCCGGGACAGGTCGTTTGGCTATGGCTACACCTTC. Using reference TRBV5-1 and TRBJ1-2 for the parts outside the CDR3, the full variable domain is KAGVTQTPRYLIKTRGQQVTLSCSPISGHRSVSWYQQTPGQGLQFLFEYFSETQRNKGNFPGRFSGRQFSNSRSEMNVSTLELGDSALYLCASSRDRSFGYGYTFGSGTRLTVV.

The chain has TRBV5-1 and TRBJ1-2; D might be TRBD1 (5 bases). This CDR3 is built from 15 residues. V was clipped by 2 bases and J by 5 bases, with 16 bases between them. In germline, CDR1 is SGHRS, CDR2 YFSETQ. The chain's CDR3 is CASSFADTSNYGYTF. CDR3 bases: TGCGCCAGCAGCTTTGCGGACACTTCAAATTATGGCTACACCTTC.

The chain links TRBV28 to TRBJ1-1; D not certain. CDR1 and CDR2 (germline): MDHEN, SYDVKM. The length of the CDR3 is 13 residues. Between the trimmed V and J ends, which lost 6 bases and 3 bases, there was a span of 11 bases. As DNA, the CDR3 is TGTGCCAGCAGACGGAGACTTTACACTGAAGCTTTCTTT. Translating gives CASRRRLYTEAFF. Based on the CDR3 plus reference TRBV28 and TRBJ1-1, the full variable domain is DVKVTQSSRYLVKRTGEKVFLECVQDMDHENMFWYRQDPGLGLRLIYFSYDVKMKEKGDIPEGYSVSREKKERFSLILESASTNQTSMYLCASRRRLYTEAFFGQGTRLTVV.

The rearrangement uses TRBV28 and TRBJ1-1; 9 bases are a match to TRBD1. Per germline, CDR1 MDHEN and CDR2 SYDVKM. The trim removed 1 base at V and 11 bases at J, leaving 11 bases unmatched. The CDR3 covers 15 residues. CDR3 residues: CASSLFGTDRGWAFF. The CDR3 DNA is TGTGCCAGCAGTTTATTCGGTACCGACAGGGGGTGGGCTTTCTTT.

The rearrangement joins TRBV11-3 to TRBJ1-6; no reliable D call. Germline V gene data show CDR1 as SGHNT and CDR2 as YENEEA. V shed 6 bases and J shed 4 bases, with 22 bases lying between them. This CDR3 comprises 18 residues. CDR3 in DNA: TGTGCCAGCAGTTGGAGTAGGGAGGCGTTGCTTTATAATTCACCCCTCCACTTT. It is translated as CASSWSREALLYNSPLHF.

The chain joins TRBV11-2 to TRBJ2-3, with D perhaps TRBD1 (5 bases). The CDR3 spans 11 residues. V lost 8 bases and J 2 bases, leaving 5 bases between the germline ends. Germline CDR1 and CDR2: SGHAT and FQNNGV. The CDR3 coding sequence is TGTGCCAGCGGACACACAGATACGCAGTATTTT. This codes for CASGHTDTQYF.

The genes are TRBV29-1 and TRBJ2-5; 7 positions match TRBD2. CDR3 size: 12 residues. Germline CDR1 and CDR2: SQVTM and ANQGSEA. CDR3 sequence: CTGLLGGETQYF. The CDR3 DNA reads TGCACCGGACTCCTGGGAGGGGAGACCCAGTACTTC.

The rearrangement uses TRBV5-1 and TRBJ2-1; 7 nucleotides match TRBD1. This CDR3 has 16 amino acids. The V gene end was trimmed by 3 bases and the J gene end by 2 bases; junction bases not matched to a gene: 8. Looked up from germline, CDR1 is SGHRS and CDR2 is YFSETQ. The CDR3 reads CASSWGTVQTYNEQFF. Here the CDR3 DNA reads TGCGCCAGCAGCTGGGGGACAGTCCAAACCTACAATGAGCAGTTCTTC. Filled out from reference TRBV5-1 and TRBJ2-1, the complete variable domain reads KAGVTQTPRYLIKTRGQQVTLSCSPISGHRSVSWYQQTPGQGLQFLFEYFSETQRNKGNFPGRFSGRQFSNSRSEMNVSTLELGDSALYLCASSWGTVQTYNEQFFGPGTRLTVL.

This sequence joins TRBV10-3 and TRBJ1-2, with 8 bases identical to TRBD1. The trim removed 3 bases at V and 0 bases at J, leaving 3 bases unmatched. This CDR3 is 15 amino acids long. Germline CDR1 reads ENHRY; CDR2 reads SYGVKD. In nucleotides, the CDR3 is TGTGCCATCAGTGACCAGGGACAGGCTAACTATGGCTACACCTTC. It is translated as CAISDQGQANYGYTF.

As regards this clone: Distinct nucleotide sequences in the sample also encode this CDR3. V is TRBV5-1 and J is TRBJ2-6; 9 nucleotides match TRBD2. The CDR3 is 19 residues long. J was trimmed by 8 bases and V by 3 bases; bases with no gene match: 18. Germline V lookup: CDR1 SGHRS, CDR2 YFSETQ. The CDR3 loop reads CASSSPTSGATTLPNVLTF. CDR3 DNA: TGCGCCAGCAGCTCCCCGACTAGCGGCGCAACTACCCTTCCCAACGTCCTGACTTTC.

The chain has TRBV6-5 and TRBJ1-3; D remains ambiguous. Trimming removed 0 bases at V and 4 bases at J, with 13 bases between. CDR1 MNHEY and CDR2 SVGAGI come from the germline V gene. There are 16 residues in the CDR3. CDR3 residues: CASSYSNAPVGNTIYF. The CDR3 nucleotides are TGTGCCAGCAGTTACTCGAATGCCCCGGTAGGAAACACCATATATTTT.

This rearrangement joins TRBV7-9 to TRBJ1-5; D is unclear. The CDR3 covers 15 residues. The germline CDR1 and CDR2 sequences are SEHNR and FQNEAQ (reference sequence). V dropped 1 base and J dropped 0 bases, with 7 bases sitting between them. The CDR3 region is CASSLGSGSNQPQHF. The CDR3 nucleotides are TGTGCCAGCAGCTTAGGGTCCGGTAGCAATCAGCCCCAGCATTTT.

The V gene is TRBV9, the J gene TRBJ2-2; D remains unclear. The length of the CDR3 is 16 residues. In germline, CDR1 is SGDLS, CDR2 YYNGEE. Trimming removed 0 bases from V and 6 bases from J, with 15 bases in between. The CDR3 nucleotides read TGTGCCAGCAGCGTAGCTGCAATACTCCGGGCCGGGGAGCTGTTTTTT. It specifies CASSVAAILRAGELFF.

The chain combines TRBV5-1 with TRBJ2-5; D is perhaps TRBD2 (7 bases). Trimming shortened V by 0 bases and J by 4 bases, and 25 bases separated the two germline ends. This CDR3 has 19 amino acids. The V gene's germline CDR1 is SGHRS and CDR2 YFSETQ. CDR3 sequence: CASSLAGGGGVGGRETQYF. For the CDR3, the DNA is TGCGCCAGCAGCTTGGCCGGGGGAGGGGGAGTCGGTGGCAGAGAGACCCAGTACTTC.

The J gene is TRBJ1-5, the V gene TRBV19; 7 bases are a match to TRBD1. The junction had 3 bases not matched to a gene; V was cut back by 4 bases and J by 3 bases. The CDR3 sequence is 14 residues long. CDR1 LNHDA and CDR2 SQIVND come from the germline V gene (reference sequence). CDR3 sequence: CASSRGQINQPQHF. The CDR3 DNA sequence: TGTGCCAGTAGTAGGGGACAGATCAATCAGCCCCAGCATTTT.

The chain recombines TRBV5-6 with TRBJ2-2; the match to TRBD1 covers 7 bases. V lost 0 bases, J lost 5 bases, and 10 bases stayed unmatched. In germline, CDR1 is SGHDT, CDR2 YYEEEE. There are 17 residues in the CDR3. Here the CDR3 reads CASSLVRTGVLTGELFF. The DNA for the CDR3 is TGTGCCAGCAGCTTGGTAAGGACAGGCGTTTTGACCGGGGAGCTGTTTTTT.

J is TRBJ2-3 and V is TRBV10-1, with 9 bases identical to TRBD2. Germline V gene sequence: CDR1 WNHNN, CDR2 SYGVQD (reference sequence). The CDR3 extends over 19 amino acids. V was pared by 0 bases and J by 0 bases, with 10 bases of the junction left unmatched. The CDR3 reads CASSESTRGRAISTDTQYF. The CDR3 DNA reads TGCGCCAGCAGTGAGTCGACTCGCGGGAGGGCAATTAGCACAGATACGCAGTATTTT.